The sequence of this T cell receptor (beta chain) was determined in a study of cytomegalovirus exposure and HLA in healthy donors listed by TCRdb under 2017. Context from the whole study: An earlier analysis of approximately 640 of the donors reported about 250 Gb of sequence data and approximately 110 million unique TCR beta sequences from 150 million to 200 million T cells. An early release covering roughly 580 HLA-typed donors comprised about 320 gigabases of sequencing data and about 90 million unique TCR sequences. Of the roughly 400 genotyped donors, roughly 80% fell in the genetic ancestry cluster associated with self-reported Caucasian donors. The aim of the study was to test whether cataloging public T cell receptors could identify signatures of past pathogen exposure. The study profiled the T cell repertoires of hundreds of subjects by immunosequencing and related them to cytomegalovirus serostatus. In addition to the first cohort of roughly 670 subjects, a separate validation cohort of approximately 130 different subjects was used. The study combined high-throughput TCR immunosequencing, statistical association of individual TCRs with disease status, and machine learning to predict cytomegalovirus infection status. A later analysis re-examined previously published TCR beta repertoires from 610 or so donors and added high-resolution HLA genotyping to investigate patterns of TCR occurrence. In the later analysis, no new phenotypic data were used to find candidate immune exposures; instead, reliance was placed on TCR beta sequences and their occurrence across donors. In an earlier analysis of roughly 600 of the donors, high-throughput TCR beta sequencing was used to judge whether each TCR beta V gene segment behaved as functional or pseudogenic. Donor age, sex, ethnicity and CMV serostatus were compiled alongside the repertoire data. In a later genetic analysis, genome-wide SNP genotypes for 398 of the 666 donors were used, and that subset was treated as a discovery cohort. Every discovery cohort repertoire had been produced on one sequencing platform. Both class I and class II loci were covered by HLA typing, at four-digit resolution. Typing coverage varied by locus: roughly 620-640 donors for A, B, C, DRB1 and DQB1; 500 to 550 for DQA1; 606 for DPA1; 450 to 480 for DPB1. Because of strong linkage in the cohort, five DR-DQ haplotypes were treated as single units for association and clustering. Among roughly 370 genotyped donors of the cohort, an average of approximately 250,000 unique TCR beta nucleotide sequences were sequenced per donor, roughly 20% of them non-productive. The research as a whole found: A later genetic analysis reported fewer N-insertions in productive TCRs among donors in an Asian-associated ancestry cluster than the approximately 700-donor mean. According to a later analysis, most CMV-associated TCR beta chains appeared to be HLA-restricted, and the HLA associations seemed to be driven largely by CMV exposure. According to the authors, the approach could potentially be generalized to other disease states and immunological phenotypes. The sequencing pipeline was judged likely to have produced a cluster of highly shared sequence variants as a technical artifact. A few of the identified cytomegalovirus-associated TCR beta chains were confirmed in vitro to be specific for cytomegalovirus antigens. A later analysis found that TCR association rates varied across HLA loci, with DRB1 alleles showing the most associated TCRs and HLA-C alleles the fewest. In a later analysis, several top co-occurrence clusters were reported to appear linked to parvovirus B19, influenza, CMV and Epstein-Barr virus. V-gene and J-gene trimming of TCR beta chains was associated with a missense DCLRE1C variant in a later genetic analysis, and the association was replicated in an independent cohort. A total of 150 or so TCR beta chains were listed by the study as associated with cytomegalovirus. Because HLA typing was unavailable for some donors at each locus, only the typed subset was used in association tests. Most TCR sequences were observed very rarely across donors, whereas some public TCRs were present in many individuals. Sequencing depth was assumed to be roughly uniform across donors in the presence/absence analyses, though that assumption may not hold. Broadly in line with IMGT annotations, most TCR beta V segments showed up in productive rearrangements about 90% or about 30% of the time in an earlier analysis of 450 to 600 of the donors. Correlated functional status among segregating V segments might be attributable to linkage disequilibrium, but an unknown experimental factor could not be ruled out. When HLA alleles, especially DR and DQ, strongly co-occurred, TCR associations were difficult to assign to individual alleles. A further reported finding was that TCR beta sequences accurately predicted the HLA-A and HLA-B alleles for most subjects in the first cohort. Compared with equally common non-associated chains, HLA-associated TCR beta chains in a later analysis were more clonally expanded and had lower generation probabilities. The 87-base-pair reads could not distinguish some IMGT-functional V segments, including TRBV6-2 and TRBV6-3, so those segments were excluded. For the cohort, immune exposure information was limited to CMV serostatus. The cohort was sequenced for TCR beta chains only, and without alpha or paired-chain data the features that could be detected were limited. The earlier analysis of almost 600 of the donors excluded 15 to 20 rarely observed V segments, including chromosome 9 orphons, because counts were too low. The classifier was reported to diagnose cytomegalovirus status with high specificity and sensitivity in both the original and validation cohorts. At a false discovery rate of 0.05, a later analysis linked 16,951 TCR beta sequences to specific HLA alleles.

This clone has only one observation. Which antigen it targets is not known. No quality values exist for individual bases; no much larger clone is one base distant. The receptor library was made with the immunoSEQ multiplex PCR assay. The multiplex PCR relied on a mix of 60 forward primers for TCR Vbeta segments and 13 reverse primers for TCR Jbeta segments. Amplification of the CDR3 region of rearranged TCR beta genes was performed with a multiplex PCR assay on genomic DNA. Amplified TCR beta libraries were sequenced as 87-base-pair reads on the Illumina HiSeq System. The published analysis was carried out like this. In a later analysis, tens of millions of unique TCR beta chains were counted across the 500 to 850 repertoires, and approximately 9.9 million of these chains were shared by at least two donors. To remove PCR and sequencing errors, raw reads were error-corrected and collapsed into unique sequences using a nearest-neighbor algorithm that merged closely related sequences. V, D and J gene segments were assigned by aligning CDR3 sequences to IMGT reference sequences. Each retained sequence needed at least a six-nucleotide match to both a V gene segment and a J gene segment. Rearrangements were classified as productive when the CDR3 lacked stop codons and remained in frame with V and J, and all other rearrangements were classified as non-productive. CDR3 was defined by IMGT convention, running from the second conserved V-encoded cysteine to the conserved J-encoded phenylalanine. The earlier analysis of about 610 of the donors excluded any sequence lacking an unambiguous match to a single V gene segment. In an earlier analysis of around 600 of the donors, V segments were called functional above 56.7% productive rearrangements and were called segregating when the between-donor standard deviation exceeded 5%. A statistical classification framework was built to diagnose cytomegalovirus status from the catalog of TCR beta chain sequences. In a later analysis, V and J genes were assigned by comparing TCR nucleotide sequences against IMGT/GENE-DB human TR gene sequences. In a later analysis, CDR3 sequences and most-parsimonious VDJ recombination scenarios were assigned using the TCRdist pipeline. In a later analysis, each TCR beta chain was defined by its CDR3 amino acid sequence together with its V-gene family, and reads without a unique V-gene family were excluded. In a later analysis, 500 to 650 highly shared, low-generation-probability nucleotide sequences were removed to address suspected cross-contamination and a sequencing artifact. A later analysis calculated a clonal expansion index for each public chain from normalized within-repertoire ranks of inferred template counts. Generation probabilities in a later analysis came from a VDJ recombination model fitted to out-of-frame rearrangements, and those results were checked against IGoR. In a later analysis, hypergeometric tests were used to score TCR-TCR, TCR-HLA and TCR-CMV co-occurrence, with a repertoire-size bias correction applied to TCR pairs. A later analysis estimated false discovery rates by permuting HLA or CMV assignments 20 times. In a later analysis, co-occurring TCRs were grouped with DBSCAN, and TCRdist sequence similarity was added when clustering was performed within HLA-allele-positive subsets. Repertoires with fewer than 30,000 or more than 120,000 public chains were left out of co-occurrence clustering, as were a handful of repertoires with anomalous nucleotide sharing. TCRdb provides this immuneACCESS table in a form limited to in-frame rearrangements. Some clones are lacking; in checked studies, under half of them reflect an unresolved V gene, and why the rest are absent is not known. V and J calls and clone size are copied from that table; D and trimming were computed from the DNA. The sample includes 210,000 or so clones, with about 89% observed a single time. Approximately 1% of the sample is taken by the ten largest.

The cohort was made up of 500 to 800 healthy bone marrow donors. All cohort members were sampled while nominally healthy, although unrecorded immune exposures were likely present. The donor was CMV seronegative and belonged to the group of 380 or so seronegative cohort members. A peripheral blood sample was collected from each donor, and TCR beta sequencing was performed on peripheral blood mononuclear cells. The Qiagen DNeasy Blood Extraction Kit was used to extract genomic DNA from the blood cell samples. CDR1 and CDR2, looked up from the germline V gene, are SNHLY and FYNNEI. Taken from cysteine to phenylalanine, the CDR3 has 15 residues. This entry keeps only the CDR3 DNA: 45 bases, framed from base 1. Unmatched junction bases come to 8, with V trimmed by 6 bases and J by 3 bases.

Input material: PBMCs. This clonotype originated in a woman under 30 in good health and CMV-seronegative. The sequence links TRBV2 to TRBJ2-7; 10 junctional bases match TRBD1. Read as DNA, the sequence is TGTGCCAGCAGCGGGGGACAGGGGAGGATCTACGAGCAGTACTTC. Translated, this is CASSGGQGRIYEQYF.